This entry features one T cell receptor beta chain sequence. The data are from a study of cytomegalovirus exposure and HLA in healthy donors. The CDR3 contains 14 residues. The ends were cut back, 6 bases at V and 3 bases at J, with 11 bases in the middle. Germline V gene sequence: CDR1 MGHRA, CDR2 YSYEKL. In the PCR, 60 Vbeta and 13 Jbeta primers were used. Profiled with immunoSEQ multiplex PCR; TCRdb holds only in-frame clones, not every one. The table includes 150,000 to 180,000 clones, roughly three quarters detected once. The V gene is TRBV4-1, the J gene TRBJ2-2, with a possible D match to TRBD1 (5 bases). The clonotype originates from a man aged 30-40 years in good health and CMV-seropositive. Sequencing was carried out using PBMCs. CDR3 in amino acids: CASRLRGDTGELFF. For the CDR3, the DNA is TGCGCCAGCAGATTAAGGGGCGACACCGGGGAGCTGTTTTTT.